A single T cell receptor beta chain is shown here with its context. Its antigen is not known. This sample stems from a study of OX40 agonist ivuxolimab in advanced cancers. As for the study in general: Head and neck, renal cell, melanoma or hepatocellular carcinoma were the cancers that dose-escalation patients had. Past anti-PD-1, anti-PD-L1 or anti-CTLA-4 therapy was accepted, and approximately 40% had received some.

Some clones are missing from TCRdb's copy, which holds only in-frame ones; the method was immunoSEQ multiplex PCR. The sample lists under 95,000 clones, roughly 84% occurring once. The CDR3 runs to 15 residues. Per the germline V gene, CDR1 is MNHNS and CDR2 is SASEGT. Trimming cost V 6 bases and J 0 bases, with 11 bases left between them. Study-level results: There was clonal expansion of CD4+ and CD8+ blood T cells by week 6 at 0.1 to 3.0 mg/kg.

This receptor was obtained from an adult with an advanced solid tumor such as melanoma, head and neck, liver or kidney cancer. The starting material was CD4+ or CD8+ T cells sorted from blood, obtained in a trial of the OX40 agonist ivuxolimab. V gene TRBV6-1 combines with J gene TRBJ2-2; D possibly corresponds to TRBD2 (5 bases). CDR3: CASSPGSANTGELFF. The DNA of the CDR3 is TGTGCCAGCAGCCCGGGGAGCGCGAACACCGGGGAGCTGTTTTTT.